This T cell receptor (beta chain) was obtained from a study of shared clonotypes between healthy human individuals. Whole-study findings and limits: Compared with memory subsets, naive subsets generally had larger estimated richness.

Donors, healthy HIV-negative adults, lacked recent acute infections or vaccinations. About this clone itself: The target antigen is unknown.

Trimming at V came to 0 bases and at J to 6 bases, leaving 5 bases not matched to a gene. From germline, CDR1 is LNHNV and CDR2 YYDKDF (reference sequence). This CDR3 comprises 15 residues. Authors' data handling: Filtering differed because ImmunoSEQ produced junction-only sequences that carried no quality scores. Data came from immunoSEQ multiplex PCR; TCRdb stores just in-frame clones and leaves some out. That table is the source of V, J and clone size, and D and trimming were worked out from the DNA. The sample yields more than 1,200,000 clones, 98% seen once. This chain links TRBV15 with TRBJ2-1; 7 bases agree with TRBD1. The TCR was taken from a man younger than 45 in good health. Sequences were obtained from naive CD4+ T cells sorted from blood. The subset here: CD45RA+ positively selected. The CDR3: CATSREQGKGNEQFF. Here the CDR3 DNA reads TGTGCCACCAGCAGAGAACAGGGGAAGGGCAATGAGCAGTTCTTC.